Listed below are T cell receptor beta chains from one sample, sequenced in a study of cytomegalovirus exposure and HLA in healthy donors. The method was immunoSEQ multiplex PCR; TCRdb's version includes in-frame clones alone and lacks a portion of them. The profile shows fewer than 95,000 clones, approximately 57% of them singletons. Material: PBMCs. The receptor set was obtained from a woman in her 30s in good health and CMV-seronegative. Both conserved end residues are part of each CDR3. The D gene is left open where the match is weak. Rows may omit the clone size; those that give it use once, few, many or a size class.

clone size	J gene	V gene	D gene	CDR3 DNA	CDR3 protein
once	TRBJ1-1	TRBV11-2	TRBD1	TGTGCCAGCAGCCCCTATACAGGGGGCTTAGCTTTCTTT	CASSPYTGGLAFF
few	TRBJ2-1	TRBV2	.	TGTGCCAGCAGTGAAGTGACGGGTGAGCAGTTCTTC	CASSEVTGEQFF
.	TRBJ2-3	TRBV19	.	TGTGCCAGTAATGGGGCTATGGGAGATACGCAGTATTTT	CASNGAMGDTQYF
few	TRBJ2-3	TRBV6-6	TRBD2	TGTGCCAGCAGCACCGGGACTAGCGGGCTCACAGATACGCAGTATTTT	CASSTGTSGLTDTQYF
.	TRBJ2-7	TRBV27	TRBD2	TGTGCCAGCAGTTGGGGGAGGGGTTATTCCTACGAGCAGTACTTC	CASSWGRGYSYEQYF
few	TRBJ2-7	TRBV2	.	TGTGCCAGCAGTTTCGGAGGAGGGGACGAGCAGTACTTC	CASSFGGGDEQYF
.	TRBJ2-5	TRBV30	TRBD2	TGTGCCTGGAGTGTAGGGGGGTCCGGGAGGGACCAGTACTTC	CAWSVGGSGRDQYF
.	TRBJ2-3	TRBV19	.	TGTGCCAGTAGAGACCCGGGGGGCGCGGCAGATACGCAGTATTTT	CASRDPGGAADTQYF
.	TRBJ1-1	TRBV2	.	TGTGCCAGCAGTGACGGCGGAATGTTAGAAGCTTTCTTT	CASSDGGMLEAFF
.	TRBJ1-5	TRBV2	.	TGTGCCAGCAGTGCGAGGGCCGGTGGAAATCAGCCCCAGCATTTT	CASSARAGGNQPQHF
.	TRBJ1-5	TRBV28	.	TGTGCCAGCAGTTTTAATAGCAATCAGCCCCAGCATTTT	CASSFNSNQPQHF
.	TRBJ2-5	TRBV5-1	TRBD2	TGCGCCAGCAGCTTGACTCCGGGAGGGCAAGAGACCCAGTACTTC	CASSLTPGGQETQYF
.	TRBJ1-5	TRBV6-5	.	TGTGCCAGCAGTTACGCCGGGGATGGGCAGCCCCAGCATTTT	CASSYAGDGQPQHF
few	TRBJ2-4	TRBV5-1	.	TGCGCCAGCACTGGCGCGGTGCAAAACATTCAGTACTTC	CASTGAVQNIQYF
.	TRBJ1-1	TRBV5-1	.	TGCGCCAGCAGCCCAATCAGCGCAGGGGACACTGAAGCTTTCTTT	CASSPISAGDTEAFF
.	TRBJ1-4	TRBV5-1	.	TGCGCCAGCAGCTCGCTATCGAGTGAAAAACTGTTTTTT	CASSSLSSEKLFF
.	TRBJ1-1	TRBV2	.	TGTGCCAGCAGGATAACAGGAATAATGAACACTGAAGCTTTCTTT	CASRITGIMNTEAFF
.	TRBJ1-4	TRBV5-1	.	TGCGCCAGCAGCTTGAGTTCGGGAAGTACAACTAATGAAAAACTGTTTTTT	CASSLSSGSTTNEKLFF
.	TRBJ2-5	TRBV19	TRBD1	TGTGCCAGTAGTATGAACAGGGGACCCATGACCCAGTACTTC	CASSMNRGPMTQYF
once	TRBJ1-1	TRBV27	TRBD1	TGTGCCAGCAGAACGTCGGGACAGGGGAACACTGAAGCTTTCTTT	CASRTSGQGNTEAFF
.	TRBJ2-7	TRBV30	.	TGTGCCTGGAGAGGAGGCCGGGTCGGGTCCTACGAGCAGTACTTC	CAWRGGRVGSYEQYF
.	TRBJ1-4	TRBV2	TRBD1	TGTGCCAGCAGTCTGAGGACAGGAACTAATGAAAAACTGTTTTTT	CASSLRTGTNEKLFF
.	TRBJ2-1	TRBV19	TRBD2	TGTGCCAGTAGCCGACTAGCCGGAGAGCAGTTCTTC	CASSRLAGEQFF
.	TRBJ2-7	TRBV9	TRBD1	TGTGCCAGCAGCGTAGGAGGGGGCGCGCCCTACGAGCAGTACTTC	CASSVGGGAPYEQYF
once	TRBJ1-2	TRBV11-2	.	TGTGCCAGCAGCTTGGAGCCGGCTAACTATGGCTACACCTTC	CASSLEPANYGYTF
.	TRBJ2-1	TRBV6-5	TRBD2	TGTGCCAGCAGCCCGACCGGGACTAGACACGATGAGCAGTTCTTC	CASSPTGTRHDEQFF
few	TRBJ2-7	TRBV19	TRBD2	TGTGCCAGTAGTCCCGGACTAGACAGCTACGAGCAGTACTTC	CASSPGLDSYEQYF
once	TRBJ2-3	TRBV2	TRBD1	TGTGCCAGCAGGACAGGGACGGCGACAGATACGCAGTATTTT	CASRTGTATDTQYF
few	TRBJ2-1	TRBV30	TRBD2	TGTGCCTGGCGGACTAGCGGGGTTAACAATGAGCAGTTCTTC	CAWRTSGVNNEQFF
.	TRBJ2-2	TRBV7-9	TRBD1	TGTGCCAGCAGCTTAGACGCAGGGGGCCGGACCGGGGAGCTGTTTTTT	CASSLDAGGRTGELFF
few	TRBJ2-7	TRBV10-1	TRBD1	TGCGCCAGCAGTGTACCCAGGACAGGGTGTTACGAGCAGTACTTC	CASSVPRTGCYEQYF
.	TRBJ2-7	TRBV5-6	TRBD2	TGTGCCAGCAGCCGACTAGCGGGGGGCCTACTTAGCTCCTACGAGCAGTACTTC	CASSRLAGGLLSSYEQYF
.	TRBJ2-7	TRBV13	TRBD2	TGTGCCAGCAGCTGGGGGGGTCAAAACGAGCAGTACTTC	CASSWGGQNEQYF
.	TRBJ1-1	TRBV6-1	.	TGTGCCAGCAATCGGGGTAGAACTGAAGCTTTCTTT	CASNRGRTEAFF
.	TRBJ1-2	TRBV5-1	TRBD1	TGCGCCAGCAGGGGGACAGACTATGGCTACACCTTC	CASRGTDYGYTF
.	TRBJ2-7	TRBV28	TRBD2	TGTGCCAGCAGTTTATCTGGGACTAGCGTTTTCTACGAGCAGTACTTC	CASSLSGTSVFYEQYF
few	TRBJ1-1	TRBV6-5	.	TGTGCCAGCAGTTTCAGGGCAACCCCTGAAGCTTTCTTT	CASSFRATPEAFF
.	TRBJ2-7	TRBV2	TRBD1	TGTGCCACCCCTGCAGGGACAGGATTTTTATTC	CATPAGTGFLF
few	TRBJ2-1	TRBV20-1	.	TGCAGTGCTGCAGACAACAATGAGCAGTTCTTC	CSAADNNEQFF
.	TRBJ2-7	TRBV6-5	.	TGTGCCAGCAAAATTAGGACAGATAGGTCCTACGAGCAGTACTTC	CASKIRTDRSYEQYF
few	TRBJ1-4	TRBV5-1	TRBD1	TGCGCCAGCAGCTTCTCGAACGACAGGGTCGGGGATGAAAAACTGTTTTTT	CASSFSNDRVGDEKLFF
.	TRBJ2-2	TRBV27	TRBD1	TGTGCCAGCAGCCGAATGCCACAGGGGTACACCGGGGAGCTGTTTTTT	CASSRMPQGYTGELFF
.	TRBJ2-7	TRBV5-8	.	TGTGCCAGCAGCTTAGGGCTTTCGGGAGAAGACTTC	CASSLGLSGEDF
.	TRBJ1-2	TRBV5-4	TRBD1	TGTGCCAGCAGCCTGAGGACAGGGGACTATGGCTACACCTTC	CASSLRTGDYGYTF
.	TRBJ1-2	TRBV28	.	TGTGCCAGCAGTGCCGACCTTTCCTGGAACCCAACGGGGGGCTACACCTTC	CASSADLSWNPTGGYTF
.	TRBJ2-7	TRBV19	TRBD2	TGTGCCAGTAGTCCTACCTCCGGGGGGGTCTACGAGCAGTACTTC	CASSPTSGGVYEQYF
.	TRBJ2-5	TRBV25-1	.	TGTGCCAGCAGTGGGTGGGAGAAGGGCTACCAAGAGACCCAGTACTTC	CASSGWEKGYQETQYF
.	TRBJ2-5	TRBV10-3	.	TGTGCCATCAGTGAGTCGACTTGGGTCGAGCGAGAGACCCAGTACTTC	CAISESTWVERETQYF
.	TRBJ2-5	TRBV15	.	TGTGCCACCAGCCGACCGGGGGAAGGAGAGACCCAGTACTTC	CATSRPGEGETQYF
.	TRBJ2-7	TRBV19	TRBD1	TGTGCCAGTAGTGGGGGACAGGGGTCACCGGGCTCCTACGAGCAGTACTTC	CASSGGQGSPGSYEQYF
.	TRBJ1-1	TRBV14	.	TGTGCCAGCAGCAGAGACACTGAAGCTTTCTTT	CASSRDTEAFF
.	TRBJ1-6	TRBV6-5	.	TGTGCCAGCAGTTACTCGGGCTCCGAGAATTCACCCCTCCACTTT	CASSYSGSENSPLHF